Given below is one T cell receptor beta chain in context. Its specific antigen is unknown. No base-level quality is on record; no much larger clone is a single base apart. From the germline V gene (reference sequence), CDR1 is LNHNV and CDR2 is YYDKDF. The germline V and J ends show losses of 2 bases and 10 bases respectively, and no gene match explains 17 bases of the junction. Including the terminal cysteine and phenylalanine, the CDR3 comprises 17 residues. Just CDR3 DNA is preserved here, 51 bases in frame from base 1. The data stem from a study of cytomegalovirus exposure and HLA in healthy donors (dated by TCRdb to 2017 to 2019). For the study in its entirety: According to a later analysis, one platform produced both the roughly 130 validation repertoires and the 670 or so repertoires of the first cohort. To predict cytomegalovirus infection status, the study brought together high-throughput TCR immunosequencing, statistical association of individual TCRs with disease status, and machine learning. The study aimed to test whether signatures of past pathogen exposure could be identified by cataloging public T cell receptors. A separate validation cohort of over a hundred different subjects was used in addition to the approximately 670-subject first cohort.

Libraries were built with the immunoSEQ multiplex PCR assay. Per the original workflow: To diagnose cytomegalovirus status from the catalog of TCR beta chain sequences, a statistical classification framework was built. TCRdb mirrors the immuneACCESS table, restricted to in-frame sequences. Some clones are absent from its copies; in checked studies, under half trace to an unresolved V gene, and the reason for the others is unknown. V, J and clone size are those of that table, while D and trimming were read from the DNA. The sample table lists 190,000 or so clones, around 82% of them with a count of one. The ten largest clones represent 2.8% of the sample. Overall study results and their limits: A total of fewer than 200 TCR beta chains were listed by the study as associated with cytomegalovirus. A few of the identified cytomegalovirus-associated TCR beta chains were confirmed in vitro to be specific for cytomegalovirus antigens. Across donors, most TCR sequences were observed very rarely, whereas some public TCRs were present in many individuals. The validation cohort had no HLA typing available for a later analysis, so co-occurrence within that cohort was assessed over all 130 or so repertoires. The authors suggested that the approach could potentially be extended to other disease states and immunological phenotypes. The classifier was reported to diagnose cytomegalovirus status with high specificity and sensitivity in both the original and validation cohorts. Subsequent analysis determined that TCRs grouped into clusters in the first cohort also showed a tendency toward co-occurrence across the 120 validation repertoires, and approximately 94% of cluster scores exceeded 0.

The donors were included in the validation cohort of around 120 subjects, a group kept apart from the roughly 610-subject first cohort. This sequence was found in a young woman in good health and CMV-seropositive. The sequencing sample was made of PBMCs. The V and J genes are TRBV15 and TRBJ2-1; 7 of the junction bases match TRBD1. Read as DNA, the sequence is TGTGCCACCAGCAGATTTCCTACTGACAGTCCGACAGGGGAGCAGTTCTTC. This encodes CATSRFPTDSPTGEQFF.